These 31 T cell receptor beta chains came from one sample sequenced in a study of blood T cell repertoires in COVID-19. Profiling relied on immunoSEQ multiplex PCR, and the TCRdb table lists in-frame clones only, not all of them. Found here are about 53,000 clones, 77% of them singletons; the top ten hold 40% to 45%. Sequencing was done on a sample of peripheral blood. These receptors came from a man aged 65 to 79 with active or convalescent COVID-19.

The chain uses TRBV2 and TRBJ1-6, with D possibly TRBD1 on 6 matching bases. Germline V gene lookup returns CDR1 SNHLY and CDR2 FYNNEI. This CDR3 contains 15 residues. Trimming cost V 5 bases and J 8 bases, with 16 bases left between them. The CDR3 loop reads CASSQGRVHDSPLHF. CDR3 bases: TGTGCCAGCAGTCAGGGGAGGGTTCATGATTCACCCCTCCACTTT. Based on the CDR3 plus reference TRBV2 and TRBJ1-6, the full variable domain is EPEVTQTPSHQVTQMGQEVILRCVPISNHLYFYWYRQILGQKVEFLVSFYNNEISEKSEIFDDQFSVERPDGSNFTLKIRSTKLEDSAMYFCASSQGRVHDSPLHFGNGTRLTVT.

V and J are TRBV28 and TRBJ2-4, with D uncertain. V lost 6 bases to trimming and J lost 7 bases, with 13 bases between them. This CDR3 is built from 13 residues. Looked up from germline, CDR1 is MDHEN and CDR2 is SYDVKM. The DNA for the CDR3 is TGTGCCAGCAGCCAAACGAACTCCAACATTCAGTACTTC. This sequence encodes CASSQTNSNIQYF.

The chain employs TRBV18 and TRBJ2-3; TRBD1 is a possible D gene (6 bases). Trimming took off 3 bases at V and 0 bases at J, with 10 bases between the two ends. The germline CDR1 and CDR2 sequences are KGHSH and LQKENI. CDR3 length: 15 amino acids. The CDR3 region has the DNA TGTGCCAGCTCACCCGGGACACCAAGCACAGATACGCAGTATTTT. Amino acid sequence: CASSPGTPSTDTQYF.

This clone was seen a few times. This sequence joins TRBV6-5 and TRBJ1-1, with 8 bases aligning to TRBD1. Trimming took 8 bases from V and 2 from J; bases not matched to a gene: 7. Germline CDR1 reads MNHEY; CDR2 reads SVGAGI. This CDR3 has 14 residues. CDR3 loop: CASHRDRSNTEAFF. CDR3 nucleotides: TGTGCCAGCCACCGGGACAGGTCTAACACTGAAGCTTTCTTT.

The V and J genes are TRBV2 and TRBJ1-6, with D maybe TRBD1 (6 bases). The CDR3 contains 15 residues. The germline V gene encodes CDR1 SNHLY and CDR2 FYNNEI. The V end lost 1 base, the J end lost 10 bases, and 14 bases lay between the germline ends. In nucleotides, the CDR3 is TGTGCCAGCAGTGAAGAGAACAGGGAGAACTCACCCCTCCACTTT. As protein: CASSEENRENSPLHF.

This clone came up a few times. The chain couples TRBV5-1 to TRBJ1-2; D uncertain. From germline, CDR1 is SGHRS and CDR2 YFSETQ. The CDR3 spans 14 residues. The germline V and J ends were trimmed by 0 bases and 5 bases, with 11 bases remaining between them. The CDR3 protein is CASSLGGGEYGYTF. DNA for the CDR3: TGCGCCAGCAGCTTGGGAGGCGGTGAATATGGCTACACCTTC. Full variable domain (missing parts from reference TRBV5-1 and TRBJ1-2): KAGVTQTPRYLIKTRGQQVTLSCSPISGHRSVSWYQQTPGQGLQFLFEYFSETQRNKGNFPGRFSGRQFSNSRSEMNVSTLELGDSALYLCASSLGGGEYGYTFGSGTRLTVV.

The chain links TRBV30 to TRBJ1-1; unclear D gene. V was clipped by 4 bases and J by 1 base, with 7 bases between them. The V gene's germline CDR1 is GTSNPN and CDR2 SVGIG (reference sequence). The CDR3 covers 12 residues. The CDR3 DNA follows: TGTGCCTGGAATTCGGGGAACACTGAAGCTTTCTTT. Translation gives CAWNSGNTEAFF.

This chain joins TRBV19 and TRBJ1-1; the match to TRBD1 covers 9 bases. CDR3 length: 13 amino acids. Germline loops: CDR1 LNHDA, CDR2 SQIVND (reference sequence). V lost 6 bases and J lost 7; bases outside the gene matches: 6. For the CDR3, the DNA is TGTGCCAGTAGCCAGACAGGGGGAGGTGAAGCTTTCTTT. Translation gives CASSQTGGGEAFF.

Many counts were recorded for this clone. The V and J genes are TRBV29-1 and TRBJ1-1; no reliable D call. Germline V gives CDR1 SQVTM, CDR2 ANQGSEA. The V end lost 7 bases, the J end lost 0 bases, and 21 bases lay between the germline ends. This CDR3 is 16 amino acids long. In DNA, the CDR3 is TGCAGCGCTTCATTTTTGGGAGGGTCCATGAACACTGAAGCTTTCTTT. It is translated as CSASFLGGSMNTEAFF. The full variable domain, completed using reference TRBV29-1 and TRBJ1-1, is SAVISQKPSRDICQRGTSLTIQCQVDSQVTMMFWYRQQPGQSLTLIATANQGSEATYESGFVIDKFPISRPNLTFSTLTVSNMSPEDSSIYLCSASFLGGSMNTEAFFGQGTRLTVV.

The V and J genes are TRBV6-5 and TRBJ2-7; 9 nucleotides align to TRBD1. The CDR3 consists of 14 residues. In germline, CDR1 is MNHEY, CDR2 SVGAGI. The V gene end was trimmed by 6 bases and the J gene end by 2 bases; junction bases not matched to a gene: 5. The chain's CDR3 is CASRSRDRAYEQYF. In DNA, the CDR3 is TGTGCCAGCAGGAGTCGGGACAGGGCCTACGAGCAGTACTTC.

This rearrangement joins TRBV28 to TRBJ1-2, with D possibly matching TRBD1 (6 bases). Germline loops: CDR1 MDHEN, CDR2 SYDVKM. V was trimmed by 3 bases and J by 3 bases, leaving 14 bases between them. The CDR3 contains 15 residues. The CDR3 protein is CASSFLGARDYGYTF. The DNA of the CDR3 is TGTGCCAGCAGTTTTTTGGGGGCAAGGGACTATGGCTACACCTTC.

This chain uses TRBV12-3 or TRBV12-4 with TRBJ2-3; TRBD1 might be the D (5 bases). The V end was cut by 5 bases, the J end by 2 bases, with 8 bases between. CDR3 size: 13 residues. CDR3 bases: TGTGCCAGCAGTAGGGGTTTCACAGATACGCAGTATTTT. It specifies CASSRGFTDTQYF.

The chain recombines TRBV6-1 with TRBJ2-3; the match to TRBD2 covers 13 bases. The CDR3 length is 17 residues. V lost 4 bases, J lost 6 bases, and 10 bases stayed unmatched. Germline values: CDR1 MNHNS, CDR2 SASEGT. CDR3 coding DNA: TGTGCCAGCAGTGGGTCACTAGCGGGGGGGCGTACGGATACGCAGTATTTT. This sequence encodes CASSGSLAGGRTDTQYF.

This clone was counted at least ten times. This chain links TRBV4-1 with TRBJ1-1; possible D gene TRBD1, 6 bases. Per germline, CDR1 MGHRA and CDR2 YSYEKL. CDR3 size: 16 residues. Trimming took 9 bases from V and 2 from J, leaving 22 bases between them. The CDR3 nucleotides are TGCGCCAGTCAAAGGGGGTCTTTTCTCTATAACACTGAAGCTTTCTTT. As protein: CASQRGSFLYNTEAFF.

This clone was counted only a few times. The V gene is TRBV30, the J gene TRBJ1-6, with D possibly being TRBD1 (6 bases). The CDR3 runs 12 residues. V was cut by 1 base and J by 9 bases, with 7 bases left in between. Germline V gene sequence: CDR1 GTSNPN, CDR2 SVGIG (reference sequence). The CDR3, as DNA: TGTGCCTGGAGTGGGGGGCTTTCACCCCTCCACTTT. Protein product: CAWSGGLSPLHF.

The V gene is TRBV5-1, the J gene TRBJ2-1, with TRBD2 matching over 9 bases. V lost 1 base, J lost 7 bases, and 9 bases stayed unmatched. The CDR3 extends over 16 amino acids. Germline CDR1 reads SGHRS; CDR2 reads YFSETQ. The CDR3 sequence is CASSLPEIAGANEQFF. The CDR3 bases are TGCGCCAGCAGCTTGCCCGAAATAGCGGGAGCGAATGAGCAGTTCTTC.

The chain carries TRBV7-2 and TRBJ2-3, with 7 positions matching TRBD1. Per the germline V gene, CDR1 is SGHTA and CDR2 is FQGNSA. There are 13 residues in the CDR3. Trimming removed 1 base from V and 13 bases from J; junction bases left unmatched: 8. The CDR3 loop reads CASSLETGRQEYF. The CDR3 bases are TGTGCCAGCAGCTTAGAGACAGGGCGTCAAGAGTATTTT.

In its sample, this clone was seen a few times. The chain links TRBV2 to TRBJ1-5, with D tentatively TRBD1 (6 bases). With 4 bases removed from V and 3 bases from J, the gap between germline ends came to 13 bases. CDR3 size: 15 residues. Germline assignment: CDR1 SNHLY and CDR2 FYNNEI. The CDR3 coding sequence is TGTGCCAGCAGTGTTTATAGACAGGACAATCAGCCCCAGCATTTT. Translated, it gives CASSVYRQDNQPQHF.

The chain combines TRBV2 with TRBJ2-7; perhaps TRBD1 as D (5 bases). CDR1 is SNHLY, CDR2 FYNNEI, per germline. V was shortened by 7 bases and J by 0 bases, with 13 bases between the two germline ends. This CDR3 spans 14 amino acids. The CDR3 DNA reads as TGTGCCAGCAAACCCGGACATAGCTCCTACGAGCAGTACTTC. Protein: CASKPGHSSYEQYF.

The rearrangement uses TRBV12-5 and TRBJ2-7, with D tentatively TRBD1 (7 bases). V gave up 5 bases and J gave up 5 bases, with 19 bases separating them. This CDR3 region has 15 residues. CDR1 and CDR2 (germline): LGHNT, FRNRAP. Here the CDR3 reads CASGLRLRGVHEQYF. CDR3 bases: TGTGCTAGTGGTCTTCGACTCAGGGGGGTTCACGAGCAGTACTTC.

This clone was seen only a few times. The V call is TRBV12-3 or TRBV12-4, the J call TRBJ1-1; D is unclear. CDR3 length: 13 amino acids. Trimming left V 6 bases short and J 1 base short, with 9 bases between. This CDR3 is CASRPRGNTEAFF. DNA for the CDR3: TGTGCCAGCAGACCCCGGGGGAACACTGAAGCTTTCTTT.

The genes are TRBV6-2 or TRBV6-3 and TRBJ2-5, with D possibly TRBD2 on 5 matching bases. V shed 5 bases and J shed 5 bases, with 15 bases lying between them. From germline, CDR1 is MNHEY and CDR2 SVGEGT. CDR3 size: 14 residues. The CDR3 region has the DNA TGTGCCAGCAGTCACCCACCGAGAGGGGAGACCCAGTACTTC. Translation gives CASSHPPRGETQYF.

The count of this clone is one. V and J are TRBV27 and TRBJ2-1, with 8 bases lining up with TRBD2. The ends lost 8 bases at V and 8 bases at J; junction bases unmatched: 17. Germline loops: CDR1 MNHEY, CDR2 SMNVEV (reference sequence). The CDR3 runs 16 residues. The chain's CDR3 is CASLEGLGRGKDEQFF. The CDR3 DNA is TGTGCCAGCCTTGAGGGACTAGGAAGGGGTAAAGATGAGCAGTTCTTC.

Only a few counts were recorded for this clone. The V gene is TRBV2, the J gene TRBJ2-2; 7 bases fit TRBD1. Germline V gives CDR1 SNHLY, CDR2 FYNNEI. V was pared by 6 bases and J by 5 bases, with 3 bases of the junction left unmatched. The CDR3 is made up of 13 amino acids. The CDR3 protein is CASRQGWTGELFF. The CDR3 nucleotides read TGTGCCAGCAGACAGGGGTGGACCGGGGAGCTGTTTTTT.

V and J are TRBV2 and TRBJ2-1, with D perhaps matching TRBD1 (6 bases). The CDR3 loop spans 13 amino acids. The V end was cut by 10 bases, the J end by 7 bases, with 17 bases between. CDR1 is SNHLY and CDR2 is FYNNEI in the germline V gene. CDR3 protein: CATEGVQGNEQFF. As DNA, the CDR3 is TGTGCCACCGAAGGGGTACAGGGAAATGAGCAGTTCTTC.

The V gene is TRBV7-7, the J gene TRBJ2-3, with a tentative D call TRBD1 (5 bases). With 5 bases removed from V and 2 bases from J, the gap between germline ends came to 14 bases. Germline values: CDR1 SSHAT, CDR2 FNYEAQ (reference sequence). This CDR3 spans 15 amino acids. In DNA, the CDR3 is TGTGCCAGCAGCCTTCTAGGGGCTCCCACAGATACGCAGTATTTT. This encodes CASSLLGAPTDTQYF.

This chain uses TRBV21-1 with TRBJ2-4; TRBD1, as called in the table, went unchecked against the DNA. TRBV21-1 is deemed a pseudogene. The CDR3 is 19 residues long. The CDR3 loop is CASSVHQGERRRKKNIQYF. CDR3 coding DNA: TGTGCCAGCAGCGTTCATCAGGGGGAACGAAGGAGGAAGAAAAACATTCAGTACTTC.

The V and J genes are TRBV29-1 and TRBJ1-2; the match to TRBD1 covers 9 bases. Germline trimming cut 7 bases from V and 4 bases from J; bases unmatched to any gene: 10. This CDR3 comprises 14 residues. Germline-derived CDR1 and CDR2 are SQVTM and ANQGSEA. The CDR3 loop is CSASGGQGAYGYTF. Written as DNA, the CDR3 is TGCAGCGCATCTGGGGGACAGGGAGCCTATGGCTACACCTTC.

The V gene is TRBV7-3, the J gene TRBJ2-7; 7 bases match TRBD1. Germline trimming cut 5 bases from V and 0 bases from J; bases unmatched to any gene: 7. CDR1 and CDR2 from the germline V gene are SGHTA and FQGTGA. The CDR3 is 15 amino acids. The CDR3 spells CASSMRDSGSYEQYF. The CDR3 nucleotides read TGTGCCAGCAGCATGAGGGACAGCGGCTCCTACGAGCAGTACTTC.

This clone was counted a single time. The rearrangement uses TRBV30 and TRBJ2-5; 9 positions agree with TRBD1. The CDR3 is 15 residues long. J gave up 3 bases and V 3 bases, and 8 bases lay outside the gene matches. Germline V gives CDR1 GTSNPN, CDR2 SVGIG (reference sequence). The CDR3 spells CAWRDSGTGKETQYF. The CDR3 DNA is TGTGCCTGGAGAGATTCCGGGACAGGGAAAGAGACCCAGTACTTC.

The chain recombines TRBV6-5 with TRBJ1-1; no firm D call. The CDR3 is made up of 13 amino acids. Trimming removed 0 bases from V and 11 bases from J, with 13 bases in between. Germline V lookup: CDR1 MNHEY, CDR2 SVGAGI. As DNA, the CDR3 is TGTGCCAGCAGTTACTCGACGGGTCAAGGTGCTTTCTTT. Amino acid sequence: CASSYSTGQGAFF.